A selection of T cell receptor beta chains follows, all from one sample in a study of molecular identifiers for immune sequencing clone quantification. In TCRdb, the PCR reads were re-called with MiXCR into one record per CDR3 protein. The sample holds about 330,000 distinct CDR3 sequences, roughly a quarter seen once. Source material: naive CD8+ T cells from blood, with Jurkat cell RNA spiked in. All receptors come from a human donor in good health. Some libraries in this study had Jurkat cell RNA spiked in. The CDR3 runs from the conserved cysteine through the conserved F or W. Each record gives: D gene, V gene, clone size, CDR3 protein. The D gene is left open where the match is weak. Some rows have no size entry. The others give once, few or many, or a class for an expanded clone.

d_call: .
v_call: TRBV2
clone_size: many
cdr3_aa: CASTGIGVVTDTQYF

d_call: .
v_call: TRBV6-1
clone_size: many
cdr3_aa: CATFLLAKNIQYF

d_call: TRBD2
v_call: TRBV20-1
clone_size: many
cdr3_aa: CSAETSGGTQETQYF

d_call: .
v_call: TRBV6-5
clone_size: few
cdr3_aa: CASSYSVGYPDTQYF

d_call: .
v_call: TRBV7-2
clone_size: .
cdr3_aa: CASSLASVAYNEQFF

d_call: TRBD1
v_call: TRBV9
clone_size: few
cdr3_aa: CASSVDPGGLNTEAFF

d_call: .
v_call: TRBV13
clone_size: few
cdr3_aa: CASSSPQGSMNTEAFF

d_call: .
v_call: TRBV30
clone_size: .
cdr3_aa: CAWSVSSGANVLTF

d_call: TRBD2
v_call: TRBV29-1
clone_size: few
cdr3_aa: CSVMGLAGERRYEQYF

d_call: .
v_call: TRBV6-5
clone_size: .
cdr3_aa: CASSPFPGISGANVLTF

d_call: .
v_call: TRBV3-1
clone_size: .
cdr3_aa: CASSQDPFTLHF